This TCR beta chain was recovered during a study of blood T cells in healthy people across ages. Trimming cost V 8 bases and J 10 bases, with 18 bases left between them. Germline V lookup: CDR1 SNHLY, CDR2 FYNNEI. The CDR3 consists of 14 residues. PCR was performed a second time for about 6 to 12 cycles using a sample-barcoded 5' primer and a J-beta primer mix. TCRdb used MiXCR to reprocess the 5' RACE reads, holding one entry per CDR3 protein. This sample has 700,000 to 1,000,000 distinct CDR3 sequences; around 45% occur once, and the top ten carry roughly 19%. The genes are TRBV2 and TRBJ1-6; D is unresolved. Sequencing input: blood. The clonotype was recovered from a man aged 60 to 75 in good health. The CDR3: CASQRTGRYSPLHF. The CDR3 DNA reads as TGTGCCAGCCAAAGGACGGGAAGATACTCACCCCTCCACTTT.